The 8 T cell receptor beta chains below come from one sample, sequenced in a study of T cells after posttransplantation cyclophosphamide. Method: immunoSEQ multiplex PCR; TCRdb's copy keeps in-frame clones and lacks some. Here the sample spans just over 20,000 clones, 95% to 98% being singletons. The naive gate required viable CD3+CD4+ or CD3+CD8+ cells with CCR7+CD45RA+CD45RO-CD95-CD27+CD28+ phenotype. Sample: naive CD4+ T cells sorted from PBMCs. The source of these receptors is a middle-aged man in good health, CMV-negative, and a related stem cell transplant donor.

This clone has a single count. The V call is TRBV5-4, the J call TRBJ1-1; perhaps TRBD1 as D (5 bases). The CDR3 sequence is 14 residues long. The germline V and J ends were trimmed by 4 bases and 1 base, with 11 bases remaining between them. The germline V gene encodes CDR1 SGHNT and CDR2 YYREEE (reference sequence). CDR3 nucleotide sequence: TGTGCCAGCAGCCGTTGGGGCGGGAACACTGAAGCTTTCTTT. Protein: CASSRWGGNTEAFF.

This rearrangement joins TRBV7-2 to TRBJ2-2; D remains ambiguous. V was shortened by 1 base and J by 0 bases, with 9 bases between the two germline ends. CDR3 length: 16 residues. CDR1 and CDR2 from the germline V gene are SGHTA and FQGNSA. As DNA, the CDR3 is TGTGCCAGCAGCTTAGTAGAGGTACCGAACACCGGGGAGCTGTTTTTT. Amino acid sequence: CASSLVEVPNTGELFF.

This sequence joins TRBV29-1 and TRBJ2-5; no clear D gene. The J call may be faulty, since TRBJ2-7 better matches the DNA end. CDR1 and CDR2 (germline): SQVTM, ANQGSEA. The length of the CDR3 is 13 residues. In DNA, the CDR3 is TGCAGCGTTCGAACGAGGTTTACCTACGAGCAGTACTTC. This translates into CSVRTRFTYEQYF.

This chain uses TRBV21-1 with TRBJ1-2; TRBD1, the table's D call, was not compared with the DNA. TRBV21-1 is classified as a pseudogene. This CDR3 comprises 16 residues. CDR3 coding DNA: TGTGCCAGCAGCAAAGGACAGGCGCCTGTTAACTATGGCTACACCTTC. Translation: CASSKGQAPVNYGYTF.

CDR3 sequence (DNA): TGTGCCAGCAACAGGGATAGCAGCTCCTACGAGCAGTACTTC. It is translated as CASNRDSSSYEQYF. The gene calls are TRBV6-1 and TRBJ2-7, with a possible D match to TRBD1 (6 bases). V lost 7 bases and J lost 0, with 13 bases in between. CDR1 and CDR2 from the germline V gene are MNHNS and SASEGT. This CDR3 contains 14 residues.

The chain links TRBV30 to TRBJ2-3, with 7 bases aligning to TRBD2. With V trimmed by 3 bases and J by 4 bases, 16 bases remained unmatched. The germline CDR1 and CDR2 sequences are GTSNPN and SVGIG (reference sequence). The CDR3 loop spans 17 amino acids. The CDR3 nucleotides read TGTGCCTGGAGCCCACGTTGGCGGGAGAGTTTGGCAGATACGCAGTATTTT. It specifies CAWSPRWRESLADTQYF.

This clone was seen once. This chain's CDR3 is CAIGQGKETQYF. CDR3 in DNA: TGTGCCATAGGACAGGGGAAAGAGACCCAGTACTTC. The chain recombines TRBV10-3 with TRBJ2-5; 9 bases map to TRBD1. This CDR3 region has 12 residues. The germline V gene encodes CDR1 ENHRY and CDR2 SYGVKD. Trimming removed 9 bases from V and 3 bases from J; junction bases left unmatched: 2.

The chain uses TRBV6-5 and TRBJ2-1, with 10 bases fitting TRBD2. V lost 6 bases, J lost 7 bases, and 3 bases stayed unmatched. This CDR3 is 13 amino acids long. Germline CDR1 is MNHEY and CDR2 is SVGAGI. The DNA for the CDR3 is TGTGCCAGCAGATCTAGCGGGAGTAATGAGCAGTTCTTC. This codes for CASRSSGSNEQFF.